The rows below give T cell receptor beta chains drawn from one sample of a study of blood T cell repertoires in COVID-19. Data came from immunoSEQ multiplex PCR; TCRdb stores just in-frame clones and leaves some out. Among more than 85,000 clones listed, about 88% were seen once. Sequencing was performed on peripheral blood. All receptors come from a woman aged 50 to 60 with acute or convalescent COVID-19. Each CDR3 is given with its conserved first and last residue. Fields, in order: clone size, V gene, D gene, J gene, CDR3 DNA, CDR3 protein. The D gene is left open where the match is weak. Expanded clones are given a class, and other clones once, few, many or no size at all.

>-|TRBV5-1|TRBD1|TRBJ1-1
TGCGCCAGCAGCAAACAGGGGGCTAGGGTGAACACTGAAGCTTTCTTT
CASSKQGARVNTEAFF
>-|TRBV10-2|TRBD1|TRBJ2-5
TGCGCCAGCAGGCAGGGGGCAGCACAGACCCAGTACTTC
CASRQGAAQTQYF
>-|TRBV29-1|-|TRBJ1-2
TGCAGCGTTGATAGCGATGGCTACACCTTC
CSVDSDGYTF
>-|TRBV6-5|-|TRBJ1-4
TGTGCCAGCATGGGGCCAGGTGAAAAACTGTTTTTT
CASMGPGEKLFF
>-|TRBV29-1|-|TRBJ1-1
TGCAGCGTTTACCGACAGACAAACACTGAAGCTTTCTTT
CSVYRQTNTEAFF
>-|TRBV20-1|TRBD2|TRBJ2-3
TGCAGTGCTAGTTCTAGCGGGACTAGCACAGATACGCAGTATTTT
CSASSSGTSTDTQYF
>-|TRBV5-1|-|TRBJ2-5
TGCGCCAGCAGTCAGCAGGGAGAGACCCAGTACTTC
CASSQQGETQYF
>-|TRBV18|TRBD1|TRBJ1-2
TGTGCCAGCTCACACCGGGACAGGGGGAATGGCTACACCTTC
CASSHRDRGNGYTF
>-|TRBV20-1|-|TRBJ2-7
TGCAGTGCTAGAGTTACTGAGCAGTACTTC
CSARVTEQYF
>-|TRBV3-1/TRBV3-2|-|TRBJ1-1
TGTGCCAGCAGCCAAAACCGCGGAACTGGAGCTTTCTTT
CASSQNRGTGAFF
>-|TRBV18|TRBD2|TRBJ2-2
TGTGCCAGCTCACCATCCCCTAGCGGGATCACCGGGGAGCTGTTTTTT
CASSPSPSGITGELFF
>-|TRBV5-1|-|TRBJ2-3
TGCGCCAGCAGCAAGACTAATCCCCCAGATACGCAGTATTTT
CASSKTNPPDTQYF
>-|TRBV29-1|TRBD2|TRBJ2-1
TGCAGCGTCTCTCTAGCGGGGTCCTACAATGAGCAGTTCTTC
CSVSLAGSYNEQFF
>once|TRBV19|TRBD1|TRBJ1-4
TGTGCCAGTAGTAAGGGACAGGGTACTGAAAAACTGTTTTTT
CASSKGQGTEKLFF
>-|TRBV3-1/TRBV3-2|-|TRBJ2-2
TGTGCCAGCAGCCCACGACTTGTCGCGAACACCGGGGAGCTGTTTTTT
CASSPRLVANTGELFF
>-|TRBV19|TRBD2|TRBJ2-3
TGTGCCAGTAGCCAACTAGCGGGAACAGATACGCAGTATTTT
CASSQLAGTDTQYF
>-|TRBV2|TRBD2|TRBJ2-1
TGTGCCAGCAGTGAAGCGAGACTAGCCTCCTACAATGAGCAGTTCTTC
CASSEARLASYNEQFF
>once|TRBV19|-|TRBJ1-5
TGTGCCAGTAGTATGGGACAAGGTCCAAATCAGCCCCAGCATTTT
CASSMGQGPNQPQHF
>-|TRBV11-1|TRBD2|TRBJ2-5
TGTGCCAGCAGCTGGGGGGGAGAGACCCAGTACTTC
CASSWGGETQYF
>-|TRBV3-1/TRBV3-2|TRBD1|TRBJ2-3
TGTGCCAGCAGCCAAGAAGGGGGGACAGGGGATCGCACAGATACGCAGTATTTT
CASSQEGGTGDRTDTQYF
>-|TRBV28|-|TRBJ1-5
TGTGCCAGCAGTTTATTGCGGACAGGCAATCAGCCCCAGCATTTT
CASSLLRTGNQPQHF
>-|TRBV6-1|TRBD2|TRBJ2-1
TGTGCCAGCAGTGAACGGAGGGCTAGCGGGAGCGCCGTAAACAATGAGCAGTTCTTC
CASSERRASGSAVNNEQFF
>-|TRBV19|TRBD1|TRBJ1-1
TGTGCCAGTAGTAGCACGGGACAGGGGGCATCTGAAGCTTTCTTT
CASSSTGQGASEAFF
>-|TRBV6-5|-|TRBJ1-1
TGTGCCAGCAGCCAAACTTCCCTTACGGGAGCTTTCTTT
CASSQTSLTGAFF
>-|TRBV18|TRBD1|TRBJ2-7
TGTGCCAGCTCCCTCAAGTCCGGGACAGGACCGTCCGAGCAGTACTTC
CASSLKSGTGPSEQYF
>-|TRBV5-5|-|TRBJ1-1
TGTGCCAGCAGCTGGAGCACCGGTAACACTGAAGCTTTCTTT
CASSWSTGNTEAFF
>-|TRBV12-3/TRBV12-4|-|TRBJ1-2
TGTGCCAGCAGTTTAGAGGGGAATGGCTACACCTTC
CASSLEGNGYTF
>-|TRBV6-5|-|TRBJ2-7
TGTGCCAGCAGTTACGGACAGTCCTACGAGCAGTACTTC
CASSYGQSYEQYF
>-|TRBV9|TRBD2|TRBJ2-5
TGTGCCAGCAGCGTTTCTAGCGGGAGGGTTGGAGAGACCCAGTACTTC
CASSVSSGRVGETQYF
>-|TRBV5-1|-|TRBJ2-7
TGCGCCAGCAGCTTGCCAGGACAATCCTACGAGCAGTACTTC
CASSLPGQSYEQYF
>-|TRBV2|TRBD1|TRBJ2-7
TGTGCCAGCAGCCGGGACAGGGGCTACGAGCAGTACTTC
CASSRDRGYEQYF
>-|TRBV6-5|-|TRBJ1-5
TGTGCCAGCGACGGGGGACGGGGCAATCAGCCCCAGCATTTT
CASDGGRGNQPQHF
>-|TRBV6-5|-|TRBJ1-1
TGTGCCAGCAGTTACACACGAAGCAGGGTAACTGAAGCTTTCTTT
CASSYTRSRVTEAFF
>-|TRBV28|-|TRBJ2-1
TGTGCCAGCACCCCCCTGGGCGGGACCGCCTACAATGAGCAGTTCTTC
CASTPLGGTAYNEQFF
>-|TRBV3-1/TRBV3-2|TRBD1|TRBJ1-2
TGTGCCAGCAGCCCAGGGGACAGGGGAACCGGCTACACCTTC
CASSPGDRGTGYTF
>-|TRBV5-1|-|TRBJ2-5
TGCGCCAGCAGCGCCTCCGGGGAGACCCAGTACTTC
CASSASGETQYF
>-|TRBV7-2|-|TRBJ1-2
TGTGCCAGCAGCACCCGGACGGGGAACTATGGCTACACCTTC
CASSTRTGNYGYTF
>-|TRBV7-9|TRBD1|TRBJ2-5
TGTGCCAGCAGCGTTCCGGGACAGGGCGAGACCCAGTACTTC
CASSVPGQGETQYF
>-|TRBV30|TRBD1|TRBJ2-7
TGTGCCCTGGGACAGGATTTCTACGAGCAGTACTTC
CALGQDFYEQYF
>-|TRBV3-1/TRBV3-2|TRBD1|TRBJ2-3
TGTGCCAGCAGCCAAGCAGGGGGCCCGAGAGATACGCAGTATTTT
CASSQAGGPRDTQYF
>-|TRBV11-2|TRBD2|TRBJ2-7
TGTGCCAGCAGCTTATATCTAGCGGCGCTCTACGAGCAGTACTTC
CASSLYLAALYEQYF
>once|TRBV29-1|-|TRBJ2-7
TGCAGCGTTGTATCACAGGGCTACGAGCAGTACTTC
CSVVSQGYEQYF
>-|TRBV14|-|TRBJ1-6
TGTGCCAGCAGCCCGCGGGGGGCGCCGAATTCACCCCTCCACTTT
CASSPRGAPNSPLHF
>-|TRBV7-2|-|TRBJ2-3
TGTGCCAGCAGCTTAGCGCGCAAGACGCAGTATTTT
CASSLARKTQYF
>once|TRBV27|TRBD1|TRBJ2-7
TGTGCCAGCACCCCGGGACAGGGGCTCTACGAGCAGTACTTC
CASTPGQGLYEQYF
>-|TRBV28|TRBD2|TRBJ2-3
TGTGCCAGCAGCTCCCGCGTGGGGACTAGCGGGAGGGCTAGCACAGATACGCAGTATTTT
CASSSRVGTSGRASTDTQYF
>-|TRBV6-5|-|TRBJ1-2
TGTGCCAGCGGAGCGGGAAATAACTATGGCTACACCTTC
CASGAGNNYGYTF
>-|TRBV6-5|-|TRBJ1-2
TGTGCCAGCAGCCCGGGGGGGCCGACCTATGGCTACACCTTC
CASSPGGPTYGYTF
>-|TRBV27|TRBD2|TRBJ2-1
TGTGCCAGCAGTAGACTAGCGGGAGGCAATTCGAATGAGCAGTTCTTC
CASSRLAGGNSNEQFF
>-|TRBV7-9|TRBD1|TRBJ2-3
TGTGCCAGCAGCTGGACAGGGGTATTGGATACGCAGTATTTT
CASSWTGVLDTQYF
>-|TRBV2|TRBD1|TRBJ1-4
TGTGCCAGCAGTTCCGACAGGGGGAAACTGTTTTTT
CASSSDRGKLFF
>-|TRBV3-1/TRBV3-2|TRBD1|TRBJ2-2
TGTGCCAGCAGCCTTAGGACAGGGGCGAACACCGGGGAGCTGTTTTTT
CASSLRTGANTGELFF
>-|TRBV27|TRBD2|TRBJ2-1
TGTGCCAGCAGTTTATTCTCGCGTCTAGCGGGAGAACTCTCCTACAATGAGCAGTTCTTC
CASSLFSRLAGELSYNEQFF
>-|TRBV7-9|TRBD1|TRBJ1-1
TGTGCCAGCAGCACGCAGGGGGACACTGAAGCTTTCTTT
CASSTQGDTEAFF
>-|TRBV5-1|TRBD2|TRBJ2-7
TGCGCCAGCAGCTTGGAGGCTAGCGGGAACTACGAGCAGTACTTC
CASSLEASGNYEQYF